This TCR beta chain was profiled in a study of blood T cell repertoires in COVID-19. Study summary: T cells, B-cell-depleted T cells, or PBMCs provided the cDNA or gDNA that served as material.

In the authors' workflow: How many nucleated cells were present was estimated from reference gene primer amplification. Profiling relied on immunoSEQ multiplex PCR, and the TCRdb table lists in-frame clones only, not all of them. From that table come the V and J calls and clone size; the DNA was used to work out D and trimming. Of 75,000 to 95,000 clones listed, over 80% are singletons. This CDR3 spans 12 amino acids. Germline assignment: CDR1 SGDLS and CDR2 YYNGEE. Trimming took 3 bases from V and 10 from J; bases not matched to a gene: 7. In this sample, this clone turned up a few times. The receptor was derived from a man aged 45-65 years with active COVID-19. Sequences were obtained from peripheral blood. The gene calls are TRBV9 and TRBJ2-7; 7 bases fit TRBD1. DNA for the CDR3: TGTGCCAGCAGCGCACAGGGGTCGATCCAGTACTTC. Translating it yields CASSAQGSIQYF.